Reported below is one T cell receptor beta chain. The TCRbeta library was prepared with unique molecular identifiers. TCRdb analysed the PCR reads with MiXCR anew, one entry per CDR3 protein. Here the sample spans about 540,000 distinct CDR3 sequences, about 18% being singletons. This entry comes from a study of T-cell reconstitution after alpha-beta-depleted transplantation in children. This CDR3 contains 11 residues. The V gene lost 3 bases and the J gene lost 11 bases, with 10 bases spanning the gap. This receptor was identified in a human donor who donated a stem cell graft to a child with acute lymphoblastic leukemia. V usage is TRBV12-3 or TRBV12-4 and J usage is TRBJ1-1; D ambiguous. The sequences come from PBMCs from the stem cell graft donor, collected from the stem cell graft. Here the CDR3 DNA reads TGTGCCAGCAGTTTGGAAATCCTGGCTTTCTTT. Translation gives CASSLEILAFF.